Listed here are 23 T cell receptor beta chains from one sample, sequenced in a study of regulatory T cells in long-lasting Graves disease. Sample time point: newly diagnosed GD, antithyroid drugs for less than 3 months. Making the TCR library involved RNA that had been extracted from PBMCs. Library construction for TCR beta used iRepertoire HTBI primers and Arm-PCR of CDR3 regions. TCRdb itself ran the multiplex PCR reads through MiXCR, one entry per CDR3 protein. The sample includes around 420,000 distinct CDR3 sequences, 14% to 15% seen only once; the top ten take about 7.6%. These records were also assigned to another study, of T cells in Graves' hyperthyroidism and ophthalmopathy.

The material was peripheral blood mononuclear cells (PBMCs), obtained at new diagnosis, from a patient treated with antithyroid drugs. The receptors were sampled from a woman in her thirties or forties with Graves disease.

Many counts were recorded for this clonotype. CDR3 sequence (DNA): TGTGCCAGCAGTTTCGGAGCGGGAGGTGGTACGCAGTATTTT. Amino acids: CASSFGAGGGTQYF. V usage is TRBV28 and J usage is TRBJ2-3; the match to TRBD2 covers 9 bases. The junction had 6 bases not matched to a gene; V was cut back by 3 bases and J by 8 bases. The length of the CDR3 is 14 residues. The germline V gene has CDR1 MDHEN and CDR2 SYDVKM.

The table lists this clonotype with many counts. J is TRBJ2-5 and V is TRBV7-2; 8 positions agree with TRBD1. This CDR3 has 14 amino acids. Losses at the gene ends were 5 bases for V and 3 bases for J; bases not matched to a gene: 5. The germline CDR1 and CDR2 sequences are SGHTA and FQGNSA. The CDR3 spells CASSRRQGKETQYF. As DNA, the CDR3 is TGTGCCAGCAGCCGCCGACAGGGGAAAGAGACCCAGTACTTC.

This clonotype was picked up many times. The V and J genes are TRBV9 and TRBJ2-1; 11 nucleotides align to TRBD2. This CDR3 is 18 amino acids long. CDR1 and CDR2 from the germline V gene are SGDLS and YYNGEE. J gave up 0 bases and V 0 bases, and 5 bases lay outside the gene matches. The CDR3 region is CASSVGTSGSSSYNEQFF. The CDR3 DNA is TGTGCCAGCAGCGTAGGGACTAGCGGGTCGAGCTCCTACAATGAGCAGTTCTTC.

This clonotype was detected many times. This chain uses TRBV27 with TRBJ1-1; 7 nucleotides align to TRBD1. J was trimmed by 2 bases and V by 3 bases; bases with no gene match: 12. The CDR3 extends over 17 amino acids. Germline V lookup: CDR1 MNHEY, CDR2 SMNVEV (reference sequence). The CDR3 region is CASSLRGGGIVNTEAFF. In nucleotides, the CDR3 is TGTGCCAGCAGTTTGCGAGGGGGCGGGATTGTAAACACTGAAGCTTTCTTT.

This clonotype was detected ten times or more. The chain joins TRBV29-1 to TRBJ2-2, with D possibly being TRBD1 (5 bases). V was shortened by 4 bases and J by 3 bases, with 12 bases between the two germline ends. The CDR3 contains 14 residues. Germline V gives CDR1 SQVTM, CDR2 ANQGSEA. DNA of the CDR3: TGCAGCGTTGGGGGCTCAGGATACACCGGGGAGCTGTTTTTT. It yields the protein CSVGGSGYTGELFF.

As concerns this clonotype: A read error is the likely source, as a far larger clone sits one nucleotide away. This chain joins TRBV27 and TRBJ2-7, with a tentative D call TRBD2 (7 bases). The CDR3 length is 14 residues. In germline, CDR1 is MNHEY, CDR2 SMNVEV (reference sequence). As DNA, the CDR3 is TGTACCAGCAGTTTACGGGGGGCAGGGTACGAGCAGTACTTC. Its protein product is CTSSLRGAGYEQYF.

This clonotype was seen many times. The genes are TRBV2 and TRBJ2-1, with TRBD2 as a possible D gene (6 bases). From germline, CDR1 is SNHLY and CDR2 FYNNEI. The CDR3 contains 14 residues. Trimming shortened V by 3 bases and J by 7 bases, and 13 bases separated the two germline ends. In DNA, the CDR3 is TGTGCCAGCAGTGAGTCTAGCGTTGGGAATGAGCAGTTCTTC. It specifies CASSESSVGNEQFF.

Comment on this clonotype: A read error is likely, as this CDR3 ends without the conserved phenylalanine or tryptophan. The V call is TRBV5-1, the J call TRBJ1-6; 8 positions agree with TRBD1. The CDR3 spans 15 residues. Germline loops: CDR1 SGHRS, CDR2 YFSETQ. V dropped 0 bases and J dropped 6; count of bases not matched to a gene: 2. The CDR3 DNA sequence: TGCGCCAGCAGCTTGGGCGGACAGGGTAATTCACCCCTCCACTTA. Its translation: CASSLGGQGNSPLHL.

In regard to this clonotype: A much larger clonotype is one base distant, so this may be a read error. The V and J genes are TRBV6-2 or TRBV6-3 and TRBJ2-2; 12 positions match TRBD2. Trimming removed 0 bases from V and 8 bases from J; junction bases left unmatched: 10. Germline-derived CDR1 and CDR2 are MNHEY and SVGEGT. The CDR3 loop spans 18 amino acids. The DNA of the CDR3 is TGTGCCAGCAGTTACTCGGTACCGACTAGCGGGAGTATAGGGGAGCTGTTTTTT. Its protein is CASSYSVPTSGSIGELFF.

The chain combines TRBV10-3 with TRBJ2-2, with D possibly matching TRBD1 (6 bases). V lost 4 bases and J 3 bases, leaving 9 bases between the germline ends. This CDR3 has 14 amino acids. Germline V gives CDR1 ENHRY, CDR2 SYGVKD. The CDR3 is CAISGQADTGELFF. CDR3 nucleotides: TGTGCCATCAGTGGACAGGCCGACACCGGGGAGCTGTTTTTT.

This clonotype has ten or more counts. The chain is built from TRBV12-3 or TRBV12-4 and TRBJ2-3; 7 positions match TRBD2. The CDR3 loop spans 15 amino acids. J was trimmed by 1 base and V by 6 bases; bases with no gene match: 7. DNA of the CDR3: TGTGCCAGCAGGTTGGGCCTAGCGGGCACAGATACGCAGTATTTT. It yields the protein CASRLGLAGTDTQYF.

The table lists this clonotype with many counts. The rearrangement joins TRBV6-1 to TRBJ1-5, with D possibly TRBD1 on 5 matching bases. Germline V gene data show CDR1 as MNHNS and CDR2 as SASEGT. V gave up 2 bases and J gave up 2 bases, with 19 bases separating them. This CDR3 spans 18 amino acids. In nucleotides, the CDR3 is TGTGCCAGCAGTGAAAGAATGGCCGGGACCTGGGGCAATCAGCCCCAGCATTTT. Translated, it gives CASSERMAGTWGNQPQHF.

The table lists this clonotype with many counts. V is TRBV27 and J is TRBJ1-2; D is uncertain. CDR3 length equals 13 residues. In germline, CDR1 is MNHEY, CDR2 SMNVEV (reference sequence). Trimming cost V 3 bases and J 2 bases, with 7 bases left between them. CDR3 DNA: TGTGCCAGCAGTTTTGACGGAAACTATGGCTACACCTTC. Its protein is CASSFDGNYGYTF.

This clonotype was found many times. The V gene is TRBV20-1, the J gene TRBJ2-1, with TRBD2 identical over 9 bases. V lost 6 bases, J lost 2 bases, and 8 bases stayed unmatched. The CDR3 has 15 residues. Germline CDR1 reads DFQATT; CDR2 reads SNEGSKA (reference sequence). The CDR3 reads CSADPGLATYNEQFF. The CDR3, as DNA: TGCAGTGCAGATCCGGGACTAGCCACCTACAATGAGCAGTTCTTC.

The sample holds many counts of this clonotype. The rearrangement uses TRBV28 and TRBJ2-7; a weak D match, TRBD1 (6 bases). The CDR3 is made up of 14 amino acids. Germline CDR1 reads MDHEN; CDR2 reads SYDVKM. Trimming stripped 7 bases from V and 3 bases from J, with 16 bases between. The CDR3 here is CASNSYREGYEQYF. CDR3 DNA sequence: TGTGCCAGCAATTCATACAGGGAAGGCTACGAGCAGTACTTC.

This clonotype was recorded a few times. The chain links TRBV28 to TRBJ1-4; the D is unclear. CDR3 size: 11 residues. CDR1 is MDHEN and CDR2 is SYDVKM in the germline V gene. V was pared by 6 bases and J by 14 bases, with 13 bases between. Here the CDR3 reads CASSLGQRLFF. DNA of the CDR3: TGTGCCAGCAGCCTAGGCCAAAGGCTGTTTTTT. Looking up the rest from reference TRBV28 and TRBJ1-4 gives the full variable domain: DVKVTQSSRYLVKRTGEKVFLECVQDMDHENMFWYRQDPGLGLRLIYFSYDVKMKEKGDIPEGYSVSREKKERFSLILESASTNQTSMYLCASSLGQRLFFGSGTQLSVL.

This clonotype was counted at least ten times. V is TRBV12-3 or TRBV12-4 and J is TRBJ1-2; D uncertain. This CDR3 is built from 13 residues. V was clipped by 3 bases and J by 4 bases, with 9 bases between them. This CDR3 is CASSLEGVYGYTF. The CDR3 coding sequence is TGTGCCAGCAGTTTGGAGGGAGTCTATGGCTACACCTTC.

This clonotype was counted many times. The genes are TRBV12-5 and TRBJ2-1; D is undetermined. The CDR3 length is 12 residues. Germline-derived CDR1 and CDR2 are LGHNT and FRNRAP. V shed 2 bases and J shed 10 bases, with 9 bases lying between them. The CDR3, as DNA: TGTGCTAGTGGTTTGCTGACGCTGGAGCAGTTCTTC. Amino acids: CASGLLTLEQFF.

Only a few counts were recorded for this clonotype. J is TRBJ2-5 and V is TRBV4-1; TRBD2 matches 8 bases. The CDR3 consists of 16 residues. From germline, CDR1 is MGHRA and CDR2 YSYEKL. Losses at the gene ends were 4 bases for V and 2 bases for J; bases not matched to a gene: 9. The CDR3: CASSPGDSGTQETQYF. The CDR3 DNA sequence: TGCGCCAGCAGCCCAGGGGATAGCGGGACTCAAGAGACCCAGTACTTC.

This clonotype was detected many times. The chain employs TRBV12-3 or TRBV12-4 and TRBJ2-1; 7 nucleotides line up with TRBD2. The CDR3 runs 14 residues. Trimming cost V 1 base and J 10 bases; bases outside gene matches: 7. The CDR3 here is CASSLVGGLGEQFF. The CDR3, as DNA: TGTGCCAGCAGTTTAGTAGGAGGACTAGGGGAGCAGTTCTTC.

This clonotype has at least ten counts. V gene TRBV28 combines with J gene TRBJ2-1; D is perhaps TRBD1 (5 bases). V dropped 6 bases and J dropped 3 bases, with 6 bases sitting between them. The CDR3 is made up of 12 amino acids. Germline CDR1 MDHEN, CDR2 SYDVKM. The CDR3 DNA reads TGTGCCAGCAGGGACAACTACAATGAGCAGTTCTTC. Translation: CASRDNYNEQFF.

This clonotype was counted between two and nine times. This chain joins TRBV18 and TRBJ1-4; D remains ambiguous. Trimming pared 2 bases from V and 5 bases from J, leaving 18 bases between. Per germline, CDR1 KGHSH and CDR2 LQKENI. This CDR3 spans 17 amino acids. CDR3 in amino acids: CASSPYLRAGPNEKLFF. CDR3 bases: TGTGCCAGCTCACCATACTTGCGTGCAGGCCCAAATGAAAAACTGTTTTTT.

The chain combines TRBV12-3 or TRBV12-4 with TRBJ1-6; D gene unclear. The CDR3 is made up of 14 amino acids. V was shortened by 1 base and J by 6 bases, with 7 bases between the two germline ends. As DNA, the CDR3 is TGTGCCAGCAGTTTAGGGGCGGGTAATTCACCCCTCCACTTT. Translated, it gives CASSLGAGNSPLHF.